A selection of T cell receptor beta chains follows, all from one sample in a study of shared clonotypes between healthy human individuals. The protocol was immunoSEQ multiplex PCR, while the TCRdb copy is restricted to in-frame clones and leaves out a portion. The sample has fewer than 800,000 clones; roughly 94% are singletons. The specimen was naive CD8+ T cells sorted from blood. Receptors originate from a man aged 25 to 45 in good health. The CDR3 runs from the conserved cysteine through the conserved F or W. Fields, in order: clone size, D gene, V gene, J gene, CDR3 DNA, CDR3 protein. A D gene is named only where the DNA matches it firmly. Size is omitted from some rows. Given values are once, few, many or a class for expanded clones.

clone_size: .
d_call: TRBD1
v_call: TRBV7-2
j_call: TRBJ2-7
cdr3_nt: TGTGCCAGCAGCTACGACAGGGTAGTGTACGAGCAGTACTTC
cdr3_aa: CASSYDRVVYEQYF

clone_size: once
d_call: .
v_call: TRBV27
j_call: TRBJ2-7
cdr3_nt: TGTGTACCCATACTACGCTACGAGCAGTACTTC
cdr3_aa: CVPILRYEQYF

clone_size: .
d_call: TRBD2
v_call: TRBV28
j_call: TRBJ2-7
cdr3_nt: TGTGCCAGCAGTTTATGGGCTAGCGGCTCCTACGAGCAGTACTTC
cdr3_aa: CASSLWASGSYEQYF

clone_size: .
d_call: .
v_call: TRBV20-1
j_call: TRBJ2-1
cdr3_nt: TGCAGTGCCGCTTCGACAAATGAGCAGTTCTTC
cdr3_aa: CSAASTNEQFF

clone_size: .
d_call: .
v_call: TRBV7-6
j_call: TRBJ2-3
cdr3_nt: TGTGCCAGCAGCCCGGACGGATCTCTAGCGACAGATACGCAGTATTTT
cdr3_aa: CASSPDGSLATDTQYF

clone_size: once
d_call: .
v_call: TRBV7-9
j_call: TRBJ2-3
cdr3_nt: TGTGCCAGCAGCTTAGTCCCAGGGTCTGCAGATACGCAGTATTTT
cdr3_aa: CASSLVPGSADTQYF

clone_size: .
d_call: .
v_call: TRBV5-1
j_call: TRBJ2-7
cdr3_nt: TGCGCCAGCAGAGTGGCAGACTCCTACGAGCAGTACTTC
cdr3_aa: CASRVADSYEQYF

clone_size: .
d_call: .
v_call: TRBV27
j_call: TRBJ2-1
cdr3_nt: TGTGCCAGCAGTTTACAGGGGGGGAACTACAATGAGCAGTTCTTC
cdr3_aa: CASSLQGGNYNEQFF

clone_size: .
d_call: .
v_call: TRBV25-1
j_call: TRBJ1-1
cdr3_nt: TGTGCCAGCAGTGAATATAGGGGTCCGAACACTGAAGCTTTCTTT
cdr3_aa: CASSEYRGPNTEAFF

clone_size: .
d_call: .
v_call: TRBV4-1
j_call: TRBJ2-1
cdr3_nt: TGCGCCAGCAGCTCTCGAGCGAACGGCCCCGGACCCTACAATGAGCAGTTCTTC
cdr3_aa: CASSSRANGPGPYNEQFF

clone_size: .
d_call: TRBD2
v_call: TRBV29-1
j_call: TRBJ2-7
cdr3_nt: TGCAGCGTTGTGAGGCTAGCGGATTTCGAGCAGTACTTC
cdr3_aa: CSVVRLADFEQYF